These 6 T cell receptor beta chains were sequenced from one sample in a study of regulatory T cells in long-lasting Graves disease. Researchers made TCR beta libraries by using iRepertoire HTBI primers and running Arm-PCR on CDR3 regions. One entry per CDR3 protein results from TCRdb running MiXCR on the multiplex PCR reads. Of approximately 560,000 distinct CDR3 sequences listed, about 16% are singletons. Time point defined: newly diagnosed GD, antithyroid drugs for less than 3 months. The TCR library was made from RNA extracted from PBMCs. The same sample was also used in a study of T cells in Graves' hyperthyroidism and ophthalmopathy.

Here the sequenced sample was peripheral blood mononuclear cells (PBMCs), taken at new diagnosis, from a patient treated with antithyroid drugs. The receptor source for this set is a man aged 18 to 29 with Graves disease.

This clonotype occurred a few times. The gene calls are TRBV3-1 and TRBJ2-4, with 11 nucleotides matching TRBD2. V shed 6 bases, J shed 7 bases, and the junction held 5 bases outside the gene matches. Germline CDR1 reads LGHDT; CDR2 reads YNNKEL (reference sequence). The CDR3 is made up of 14 amino acids. CDR3 amino acids: CASRWTSGPNIQYF. In DNA, the CDR3 is TGTGCCAGCAGGTGGACTAGCGGGCCCAACATTCAGTACTTC.

Comment on this clonotype: A junction end diverges from the germline sequence, so it may reflect a read error. This sequence joins TRBV12-3 or TRBV12-4 and TRBJ1-5; 7 bases align to TRBD1. This CDR3 has 15 amino acids. This CDR3 is CTSSTGDRSNQPQHF. CDR3 bases: TGTACCAGCAGCACGGGGGACAGATCAAATCAGCCCCAGCATTTT.

This clonotype was seen a few times. This rearrangement joins TRBV29-1 to TRBJ2-1, with 9 bases lining up with TRBD1. The CDR3 runs to 14 residues. CDR1 and CDR2 (germline): SQVTM, ANQGSEA. J was trimmed by 8 bases and V by 1 base; bases with no gene match: 6. The CDR3 is CSVEGDRASDEQFF. CDR3 bases: TGCAGCGTTGAAGGGGACAGGGCGTCCGATGAGCAGTTCTTC.

The V gene is TRBV7-3, the J gene TRBJ2-7; 7 nucleotides line up with TRBD1. CDR1 SGHTA and CDR2 FQGTGA come from the germline V gene. CDR3 length: 14 amino acids. J was trimmed by 2 bases and V by 5 bases; bases with no gene match: 6. The CDR3 loop is CASSDPGQTYEQYF. The CDR3 DNA reads TGTGCCAGCAGCGATCCGGGACAGACCTACGAGCAGTACTTC.

This clonotype showed up many times. This chain connects TRBV28 to TRBJ2-5; 8 nucleotides align to TRBD2. Germline values: CDR1 MDHEN, CDR2 SYDVKM. The CDR3 totals 14 residues. The V segment lost 6 bases and the J segment 5 bases; nucleotides outside the gene matches: 8. For the CDR3, the DNA is TGTGCCAGCAGACCGGCGGGGGGCTTGGAGACCCAGTACTTC. This gives the protein CASRPAGGLETQYF.

This clonotype was counted between two and nine times. The CDR3 sequence: CATRPGDGIETQYF. CDR3 in DNA: TGTGCCACCCGCCCTGGGGATGGTATAGAGACCCAGTACTTC. This chain uses TRBV10-3 with TRBJ2-5; D gene ambiguous. V was shortened by 10 bases and J by 4 bases, with 19 bases between the two germline ends. The CDR3 extends over 14 amino acids. Germline-derived CDR1 and CDR2 are ENHRY and SYGVKD.